The next 12 T cell receptor beta chains were all read from a single sample in a study of cytomegalovirus exposure and HLA in healthy donors. The PCR employed 60 Vbeta primers together with 13 Jbeta primers. Assay used: immunoSEQ multiplex PCR; TCRdb lists only in-frame clones, some missing. Among roughly 100,000 clones, around two thirds were seen once, and the ten largest hold about 2.6%. Sequenced: PBMCs. Every receptor here comes from a man over 45 in good health and CMV-seropositive.

V gene TRBV11-2 combines with J gene TRBJ1-2, with D perhaps matching TRBD1 (5 bases). Germline V gene sequence: CDR1 SGHAT, CDR2 FQNNGV. V was pared by 5 bases and J by 5 bases, with 18 bases between. This CDR3 is 15 amino acids long. Written as DNA, the CDR3 is TGTGCCAGCAGCCGTGGACAAGCCAAACTTTATGGCTACACCTTC. Translated: CASSRGQAKLYGYTF.

The V call is TRBV5-4, the J call TRBJ2-5, with TRBD2 as a possible D gene (5 bases). Germline values: CDR1 SGHNT, CDR2 YYREEE (reference sequence). The CDR3 is 14 amino acids. The V gene lost 4 bases and the J gene lost 5 bases, with 15 bases spanning the gap. CDR3 nucleotides: TGTGCCAGCAGCCCTTCCCGGGGAGCGGAGACCCAGTACTTC. Translation gives CASSPSRGAETQYF.

There are a few counts of this clone. The chain has TRBV6-1 and TRBJ1-4, with 9 bases lining up with TRBD1. This CDR3 contains 13 residues. V dropped 6 bases and J dropped 7; count of bases not matched to a gene: 3. The germline V gene has CDR1 MNHNS and CDR2 SASEGT. The CDR3, as DNA: TGTGCCAGCAGAGGGACAGGGACTGAAAAACTGTTTTTT. Its translation: CASRGTGTEKLFF.

This CDR3 is CATSRGGDSSEQFF. The DNA for the CDR3 is TGTGCCACCAGCAGAGGAGGCGATAGTAGTGAGCAGTTCTTC. The V and J genes are TRBV15 and TRBJ2-1; D remains ambiguous. Trimming removed 1 base at V and 9 bases at J, with 13 bases between. Germline V gene sequence: CDR1 LNHNV, CDR2 YYDKDF (reference sequence). The CDR3 is 14 amino acids.

The V and J genes are TRBV2 and TRBJ1-5; 9 positions agree with TRBD1. The CDR3 extends over 14 amino acids. The germline V gene has CDR1 SNHLY and CDR2 FYNNEI. V was pared by 0 bases and J by 8 bases, with 2 bases of the junction left unmatched. The CDR3 is CASSEAWTGEPQHF. The CDR3 nucleotides are TGTGCCAGCAGTGAAGCGTGGACAGGGGAGCCCCAGCATTTT. The full variable domain, its missing parts supplied by reference TRBV2 and TRBJ1-5, is EPEVTQTPSHQVTQMGQEVILRCVPISNHLYFYWYRQILGQKVEFLVSFYNNEISEKSEIFDDQFSVERPDGSNFTLKIRSTKLEDSAMYFCASSEAWTGEPQHFGDGTRLSIL.

This clone has just one count. J is TRBJ2-7 and V is TRBV21-1; the listed D gene, TRBD2, was not tested against the DNA. TRBV21-1 is a recognized pseudogene. This CDR3 spans 13 amino acids. The CDR3 nucleotides are TGTGCCAGCCGCGAGAGTTTCCCCTACGAGCAGTACTTC. Translation gives CASRESFPYEQYF.

The gene calls are TRBV29-1 and TRBJ1-2; 7 bases agree with TRBD1. CDR1 and CDR2 from the germline V gene are SQVTM and ANQGSEA. The CDR3 extends over 11 amino acids. The V segment lost 5 bases and the J segment 8 bases; nucleotides outside the gene matches: 5. CDR3 residues: CSVLDRKGYTF. In DNA form, the CDR3 reads TGCAGCGTTCTGGACAGGAAAGGCTACACCTTC.

This clone occurred once. V gene TRBV19 combines with J gene TRBJ2-3; 13 nucleotides align to TRBD2. The CDR3 length is 18 residues. Germline CDR1 reads LNHDA; CDR2 reads SQIVND (reference sequence). V shed 5 bases and J 0 bases; nucleotides not matched to a gene: 8. CDR3 region: CASSDRLAGGPSTDTQYF. CDR3 nucleotides: TGTGCCAGTAGTGATCGACTAGCGGGAGGCCCCAGCACAGATACGCAGTATTTT.

The chain has TRBV6-5 and TRBJ1-2; TRBD1 agrees at 9 bases. The ends lost 6 bases at V and 4 bases at J; junction bases unmatched: 6. In germline, CDR1 is MNHEY, CDR2 SVGAGI. The CDR3 totals 14 residues. The CDR3 region has the DNA TGTGCCAGCAGCCGCAAGGACAGGGGCTATGGCTACACCTTC. Protein sequence: CASSRKDRGYGYTF.

The genes are TRBV21-1 and TRBJ2-1; the DNA was not compared with TRBD2, the D call given in the table. TRBV21-1 is reported as a pseudogene. The CDR3 runs to 17 residues. In DNA form, the CDR3 reads TGTGCCAGCAGCAAAGAGTCGGCGGAGCGCTCCTACAATGAGCAGTTCTTC. As protein: CASSKESAERSYNEQFF.

The chain is built from TRBV6-4 and TRBJ2-7; TRBD2 matches 9 bases. J lost 5 bases, V lost 3 bases, and 2 bases had no gene match. Germline V gene sequence: CDR1 MRHNA, CDR2 SNTAGT. The CDR3 consists of 13 residues. The CDR3 bases are TGTGCCAGCAGTGAGGTAGCGGGGGACGAGCAGTACTTC. This translates into CASSEVAGDEQYF.

V gene TRBV2 combines with J gene TRBJ2-2; 9 bases are a match to TRBD2. The germline V gene has CDR1 SNHLY and CDR2 FYNNEI. This CDR3 has 17 residues. V was clipped by 4 bases and J by 8 bases; unmatched bases: 14. The CDR3 coding sequence is TGTGCCAGCAGTGTTTCCGGGACTAGCATCAAAATGGGGGAGCTGTTTTTT. Translation: CASSVSGTSIKMGELFF.